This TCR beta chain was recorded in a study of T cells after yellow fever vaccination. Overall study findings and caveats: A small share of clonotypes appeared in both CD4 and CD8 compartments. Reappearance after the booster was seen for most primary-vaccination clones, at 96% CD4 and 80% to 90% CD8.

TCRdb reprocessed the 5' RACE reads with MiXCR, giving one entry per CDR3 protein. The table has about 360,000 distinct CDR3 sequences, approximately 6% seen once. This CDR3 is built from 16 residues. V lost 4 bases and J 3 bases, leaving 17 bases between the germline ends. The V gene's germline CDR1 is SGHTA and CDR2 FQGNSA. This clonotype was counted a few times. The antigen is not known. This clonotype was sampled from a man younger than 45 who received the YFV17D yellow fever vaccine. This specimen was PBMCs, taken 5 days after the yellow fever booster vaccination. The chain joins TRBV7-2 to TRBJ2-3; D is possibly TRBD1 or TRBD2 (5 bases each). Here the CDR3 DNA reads TGTGCCAGCAGCTCAGGCTGGGGGTCAGAGACAGATACGCAGTATTTT. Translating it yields CASSSGWGSETDTQYF.